A selection of T cell receptor beta chains follows, all from one sample in a study of shared clonotypes between healthy human individuals. Using immunoSEQ multiplex PCR, the repertoire was profiled, and TCRdb retains in-frame clones only, with some absent. This table has 650,000 to 700,000 clones, 80% to 95% appearing once. Sequencing was carried out using memory CD8+ T cells from PBMCs. The source is a young man in good health. Some clones in this sample may be carry-over from other donors' samples. CDR3s include the opening cysteine and the closing phenylalanine or tryptophan. A D gene is named only where the DNA matches it firmly. Some rows mark clone size as missing; the rest say once, few, many or name a class of expanded clone.

j_gene	d_gene	abundance	v_gene	CDR3nt	CDR3aa
TRBJ2-7	TRBD1	NA	TRBV12-5	TGTGCTAGTGGTTTGGCCCCCCCGGGCAGGGGGAGCTACGAGCAGTACTTC	CASGLAPPGRGSYEQYF
TRBJ2-2	NA	NA	TRBV28	TGTGCCAGCAGGGTGGCCTTGGGGGCCGGGGAGCTGTTTTTT	CASRVALGAGELFF
TRBJ2-1	NA	NA	TRBV2	TGTGCCAGCAGTGATGGGGCGCGGTCCTACAATGAGCAGTTCTTC	CASSDGARSYNEQFF
TRBJ2-4	NA	NA	TRBV4-3	TGCGCCAGCAGCCAAGAAGGGGAAGACATTCAGTACTTC	CASSQEGEDIQYF
TRBJ1-1	NA	NA	TRBV6-7	TGTGCCAGCAGGGGGGGGAACACTGAAGCTTTCTTT	CASRGGNTEAFF
TRBJ1-4	NA	NA	TRBV4-1	TGCGCCAGCAGCCCCACCCCTGGGGAAAAACTGTTTTTT	CASSPTPGEKLFF
TRBJ2-1	TRBD2	NA	TRBV7-3	TGTGCCAGCAGCTCCATTGGGGGAGGGCAGAATGAGCAGTTCTTC	CASSSIGGGQNEQFF
TRBJ1-3	NA	NA	TRBV4-3	TGCGCCAGCAGCCAAGATTCACAGTTCATCTCTGGAAACACCATATATTTT	CASSQDSQFISGNTIYF
TRBJ1-1	NA	NA	TRBV27	TGTGCCAGCAGTTTACGGGGTGGGAGCACTGAAGCTTTCTTT	CASSLRGGSTEAFF
TRBJ2-5	NA	NA	TRBV7-9	TGTGCCAGCAGCTTAGGAGGGTCTCAAGAGACCCAGTACTTC	CASSLGGSQETQYF
TRBJ2-7	NA	NA	TRBV4-3	TGCGCCAGCAGCCCAAGAGGTAAACCTTACGAGCAGTACTTC	CASSPRGKPYEQYF
TRBJ1-2	NA	once	TRBV7-8	TGTGCCAGCAGCTTAGTGGGCAGGAATAACTATGGCTACACCTTC	CASSLVGRNNYGYTF
TRBJ1-1	NA	NA	TRBV19	TGTGCCAGTAGTGTCGGGACGGTGAACACTGAAGCTTTCTTT	CASSVGTVNTEAFF
TRBJ2-7	NA	once	TRBV2	TGTGCCAGCAGTGTCCAATCCCGGTTCCACGAGCAGTACTTC	CASSVQSRFHEQYF
TRBJ2-2	TRBD2	NA	TRBV10-1	TGCGCCAGCAGTGCGGGACTAGCGGGAGTCAGCGGGGAGCTGTTTTTT	CASSAGLAGVSGELFF
TRBJ2-4	NA	NA	TRBV27	TGTGCCAGCAGTACGAGGGGGACCAAAAACATTCAGTACTTC	CASSTRGTKNIQYF
TRBJ1-5	NA	NA	TRBV27	TGTGCCAGCAGTTTAGCCGGCTATCAGCCCCAGCATTTT	CASSLAGYQPQHF
TRBJ2-7	NA	NA	TRBV11-2	TGTGCCAGCAGCCAACCAGAGTCCTCCTACGAGCAGTACTTC	CASSQPESSYEQYF
TRBJ2-7	NA	NA	TRBV27	TGTGCCAGCAGTTTAGGGCGCGCGGGATCTTGGGGGGACGAGCAGTACTTC	CASSLGRAGSWGDEQYF
TRBJ1-1	NA	NA	TRBV11-2	TGTGCCAGCAGCTCCTTCCCTCACCGGGGGGTGAACACTGAAGCTTTCTTT	CASSSFPHRGVNTEAFF
TRBJ2-2	TRBD1	NA	TRBV10-3	TGTGCCATCAGTGAGTCCGGTGGGCAGGGGGACACCGGGGAGCTGTTTTTT	CAISESGGQGDTGELFF
TRBJ1-1	TRBD1	NA	TRBV9	TGTGCCAGCAAGGGGACAGGCGCTGAAGCTTTCTTT	CASKGTGAEAFF
TRBJ2-7	TRBD2	NA	TRBV10-3	TGTGCCACTTGGGACTATGAGTACGAGCAGTACTTC	CATWDYEYEQYF
TRBJ2-7	NA	NA	TRBV6-6	TGTGCCAGCAGCCGCCCCCGCAACGAGCAGTACTTC	CASSRPRNEQYF
TRBJ2-7	NA	NA	TRBV7-9	TGTGCCAGCAGCTTTTTTTCTAGGTACGAGCAGTACTTC	CASSFFSRYEQYF
TRBJ1-2	NA	many	TRBV15	TGTGCCACCAGCAGTACAGGGTTCGGCTACACCTTC	CATSSTGFGYTF
TRBJ2-5	TRBD2	NA	TRBV28	TGTGCCAGCAGTTTATTTAGCGGGAGCATAAGCAGAAAACAAGAGACCCAGTACTTC	CASSLFSGSISRKQETQYF
TRBJ2-1	TRBD2	NA	TRBV4-1	TGCGCCAGCAGCGGGACTAGCGGACACAATGAGCAGTTCTTC	CASSGTSGHNEQFF
TRBJ1-5	NA	NA	TRBV19	TGTGCCAGTATTATGGGGCAGAACAATCAGCCCCAGCATTTT	CASIMGQNNQPQHF
TRBJ2-7	NA	NA	TRBV19	TGTGCCAGTAGTACCACCGGGGGCCGGAGGCACGAGCAGTACTTC	CASSTTGGRRHEQYF
TRBJ2-7	TRBD1	NA	TRBV7-9	TGTGCCAGCAGCAGACAGGGCCACGAGCAGTACTTC	CASSRQGHEQYF
TRBJ2-2	NA	NA	TRBV6-5	TGTGCCAGCAGTTACTCGTCGCCAGGCTACACCGGGGAGCTGTTTTTT	CASSYSSPGYTGELFF
TRBJ1-1	NA	once	TRBV5-5	TGTGCCAGCAGCTTGGCCGGCAGCGCGACGGAAGCTTTCTTT	CASSLAGSATEAFF
TRBJ2-7	TRBD1	NA	TRBV27	TGTGCCAGCAGTACCACTCCACCGGGACAGACCTACGAGCAGTACTTC	CASSTTPPGQTYEQYF
TRBJ1-2	NA	NA	TRBV29-1	TGCAGCGTTGAAGAGTATTCCGCAGCTAACTATGGCTACACCTTC	CSVEEYSAANYGYTF
TRBJ2-7	NA	NA	TRBV5-6	TGTGCCAGCAGCTCCTTCACTAGATGGGCCTACGAGCAGTACTTC	CASSSFTRWAYEQYF
TRBJ2-5	NA	NA	TRBV11-3	TGTGCCAGCAGCTTGCGGGGAGAAGAGACCCAGTACTTC	CASSLRGEETQYF
TRBJ1-5	NA	NA	TRBV19	TGTGCCAGTAGTGAGGGGGTCATCCCCCAGCATTTT	CASSEGVIPQHF
TRBJ2-7	NA	NA	TRBV2	TGTGCCAGCAGTGAAGCGCGGGCTAGAGGGCACGAGCAGTACTTC	CASSEARARGHEQYF
TRBJ2-1	NA	NA	TRBV11-2	TGTGCCAGCAGCTGGTACCCTGTCGGCAGGTACAATGAGCAGTTCTTC	CASSWYPVGRYNEQFF
TRBJ1-5	NA	NA	TRBV19	TGTGCCAGTAGCCCTAAGGATGGGGGTTATCAGCCCCAGCATTTT	CASSPKDGGYQPQHF
TRBJ2-7	NA	NA	TRBV11-2	TGTGCCAGCAGCGGGGCAGCGCCCTACGAGCAGTACTTC	CASSGAAPYEQYF
TRBJ2-1	TRBD2	NA	TRBV5-4	TGTGCCAGCAGCCACCCCCAGGGAGCGGGAGGGACCAATGAGCAGTTCTTC	CASSHPQGAGGTNEQFF
TRBJ2-2	TRBD1	NA	TRBV9	TGTGCCAGCAGCGGTGCCCGGGGACAGTCTTCGAACACCGGGGAGCTGTTTTTT	CASSGARGQSSNTGELFF
TRBJ2-2	NA	NA	TRBV9	TGTGCCAGCAGCGAAGGGCTTGCATACACCGGGGAGCTGTTTTTT	CASSEGLAYTGELFF
TRBJ1-1	TRBD1	NA	TRBV19	TGTGCCAGTAGTACGGGACAGGGACTTGAAGCTTTCTTT	CASSTGQGLEAFF
TRBJ2-1	TRBD1	NA	TRBV7-6	TGTGCCAGCAGCCCTAACCAGGGGGCTCTGAATGAGCAGTTCTTC	CASSPNQGALNEQFF
TRBJ1-1	TRBD1	NA	TRBV6-5	TGTGCCAGCAGTCCGGGACAGGGGGGGAACACTGAAGCTTTCTTT	CASSPGQGGNTEAFF
TRBJ2-6	NA	NA	TRBV9	TGTGCCAGCAGCGCTGGATGGTCTCGGTCCGTCCTGACTTTC	CASSAGWSRSVLTF
TRBJ2-7	NA	once	TRBV7-9	TGTGCCAGCAGCTTAGAGATTACCTACTACGAGCAGTACTTC	CASSLEITYYEQYF
TRBJ1-1	TRBD1	NA	TRBV7-9	TGTGCCAGCAGCTTAGGGGACAGGGGAAACACTGAAGCTTTCTTT	CASSLGDRGNTEAFF
TRBJ2-2	TRBD2	NA	TRBV4-2	TGTGCCAGCAGCCAAGAAGGGACTAGCGGGAGACTTGACACCGGGGAGCTGTTTTTT	CASSQEGTSGRLDTGELFF
TRBJ2-7	NA	few	TRBV19	TGTGCCAGTAGTATGAGGTCGCGCTCGTACGAGCAGTACTTC	CASSMRSRSYEQYF
TRBJ1-1	NA	NA	TRBV5-6	TGTGCCAGCAGCCCTATTTGGGCGAGGAACACTGAAGCTTTCTTT	CASSPIWARNTEAFF
TRBJ2-7	NA	NA	TRBV28	TGTGCCAGCAGTTTTCGGGGGATCCCCTACGAGCAGTACTTC	CASSFRGIPYEQYF
TRBJ2-7	NA	NA	TRBV9	TGTGCCAGCAGCGTAGGTAGCGGAGGGGACTACGAGCAGTACTTC	CASSVGSGGDYEQYF
TRBJ2-5	TRBD1	few	TRBV11-2	TGTGCCAGCAGCACCCGGGACAGGGATCGCGAGACCCAGTACTTC	CASSTRDRDRETQYF
TRBJ1-2	NA	NA	TRBV29-1	TGCAGCGTGCCTCGGGACGCCATTTCTTATGGCTACACCTTC	CSVPRDAISYGYTF
TRBJ1-3	NA	NA	TRBV25-1	TGTGCCAGCAGTGGTGGGCTATGGGCTGGAAACACCATATATTTT	CASSGGLWAGNTIYF
TRBJ2-7	NA	NA	TRBV7-8	TGTGCCAGCCTTAGCCCCACTCCGGGGGAGCAGTACTTC	CASLSPTPGEQYF